The clone carrying this TCR beta chain turned up a few times. Its antigen is undetermined. This sample stems from a study of identical twins. General study findings and limits: Among beta out-of-frame sequences, excess sharing between twins appeared weaker. Insertion counts were lower in abundant cord blood beta clonotypes, a trend that memory repertoires did not show.

V gave up 6 bases and J gave up 2 bases; unmatched junction bases: 6. The length of the CDR3 is 15 residues. Germline-derived CDR1 and CDR2 are SGHTA and FQGNSA. TCRdb independently ran MiXCR on the 5' RACE reads; one entry per CDR3 protein. The sample has around 510,000 distinct CDR3 sequences; approximately 15% are singletons. The data were also submitted as part of a second study, on yellow fever vaccine responses in identical twins.

The sample taken for sequencing was CD4+ T cells sorted from blood. The gene calls are TRBV7-2 and TRBJ2-7, with TRBD1 matching 11 bases. The sequence came from a woman between 18 and 29 years old in good health. The CDR3 here is CASSYGTGGPYEQYF. The CDR3 coding sequence is TGTGCCAGCAGTTACGGGACAGGGGGTCCCTACGAGCAGTACTTC.